The rows below give T cell receptor beta chains drawn from one sample of a study of T cell responses to AZD1222 COVID-19 vaccine. Sequencing used immunoSEQ multiplex PCR; TCRdb keeps in-frame clones, though not all of them. The sample contains more than 110,000 clones, 92% of which appear only once. Sequences were derived from peripheral blood, sampled on day 0 of AZD1222 vaccination. These receptors were taken from an adult in good health. Both conserved end residues are part of each CDR3. D genes are given only for firm matches. Some rows mark clone size as missing; the rest say once, few, many or name a class of expanded clone.

clone size: NA; CDR3 length: 12; D gene: NA; V gene: TRBV19; J gene: TRBJ2-3; CDR3 protein: CASRRGTDTQYF; CDR3 DNA: TGTGCCAGCAGGAGGGGCACAGATACGCAGTATTTT
clone size: NA; CDR3 length: 14; D gene: TRBD2; V gene: TRBV5-1; J gene: TRBJ2-7; CDR3 protein: CASRVLAGENEQYF; CDR3 DNA: TGCGCCAGCAGGGTCCTAGCGGGAGAAAACGAGCAGTACTTC
clone size: NA; CDR3 length: 13; D gene: NA; V gene: TRBV7-3; J gene: TRBJ2-3; CDR3 protein: CASSPNHGDTQYF; CDR3 DNA: TGTGCCAGCAGCCCAAACCACGGAGATACGCAGTATTTT
clone size: NA; CDR3 length: 13; D gene: NA; V gene: TRBV12-3/TRBV12-4; J gene: TRBJ1-5; CDR3 protein: CASSPGVNQPQHF; CDR3 DNA: TGTGCCAGCAGCCCGGGGGTCAATCAGCCCCAGCATTTT
clone size: NA; CDR3 length: 13; D gene: NA; V gene: TRBV7-2; J gene: TRBJ1-1; CDR3 protein: CASSLDFNTEAFF; CDR3 DNA: TGTGCCAGCAGCTTAGATTTCAACACTGAAGCTTTCTTT
clone size: once; CDR3 length: 19; D gene: NA; V gene: TRBV7-9; J gene: TRBJ1-5; CDR3 protein: CASRPTSGQESRRLQPQHF; CDR3 DNA: TGTGCCAGCAGACCCACGAGCGGGCAGGAGAGCCGTAGGCTGCAGCCCCAGCATTTT
clone size: NA; CDR3 length: 15; D gene: TRBD1; V gene: TRBV4-2; J gene: TRBJ1-2; CDR3 protein: CASSQRTGEGYGYTF; CDR3 DNA: TGTGCCAGCAGCCAGAGGACAGGCGAGGGCTATGGCTACACCTTC
clone size: NA; CDR3 length: 15; D gene: TRBD1; V gene: TRBV7-2; J gene: TRBJ1-4; CDR3 protein: CASSLGGQHNEKLFF; CDR3 DNA: TGTGCCAGCAGCTTAGGGGGACAGCATAATGAAAAACTGTTTTTT
clone size: NA; CDR3 length: 13; D gene: NA; V gene: TRBV5-1; J gene: TRBJ1-1; CDR3 protein: CASSPTGNTEAFF; CDR3 DNA: TGCGCCAGCAGTCCGACAGGGAACACTGAAGCTTTCTTT
clone size: NA; CDR3 length: 14; D gene: TRBD1; V gene: TRBV2; J gene: TRBJ1-1; CDR3 protein: CASNGGTGDTEAFF; CDR3 DNA: TGTGCCAGCAACGGCGGGACAGGAGACACTGAAGCTTTCTTT
clone size: NA; CDR3 length: 11; D gene: NA; V gene: TRBV29-1; J gene: TRBJ1-4; CDR3 protein: CSVDLGRKLFF; CDR3 DNA: TGCAGCGTTGACCTAGGGAGGAAACTGTTTTTT
clone size: NA; CDR3 length: 18; D gene: TRBD2; V gene: TRBV7-9; J gene: TRBJ2-7; CDR3 protein: CASSSPSWSSPPAGEQYF; CDR3 DNA: TGTGCCAGCAGCTCCCCGTCTTGGAGCTCACCCCCAGCGGGAGAGCAGTACTTC
clone size: few; CDR3 length: 17; D gene: TRBD1; V gene: TRBV4-3; J gene: TRBJ1-2; CDR3 protein: CASSQPSRGTGGNGYTF; CDR3 DNA: TGCGCCAGCAGCCAACCCTCCCGGGGTACAGGGGGAAATGGCTACACCTTC
clone size: NA; CDR3 length: 13; D gene: TRBD2; V gene: TRBV4-2; J gene: TRBJ2-1; CDR3 protein: CASSPREGAQQFF; CDR3 DNA: TGTGCCAGCAGCCCCCGGGAGGGCGCTCAGCAGTTCTTC
clone size: NA; CDR3 length: 14; D gene: NA; V gene: TRBV19; J gene: TRBJ2-7; CDR3 protein: CATSSGGNSYEQYF; CDR3 DNA: TGTGCCACCTCCTCGGGGGGCAACTCCTACGAGCAGTACTTC
clone size: NA; CDR3 length: 14; D gene: NA; V gene: TRBV5-1; J gene: TRBJ1-1; CDR3 protein: CASSLQSPNTEAFF; CDR3 DNA: TGCGCCAGCAGCTTGCAGTCCCCTAACACTGAAGCTTTCTTT
clone size: NA; CDR3 length: 15; D gene: NA; V gene: TRBV19; J gene: TRBJ1-3; CDR3 protein: CASSDSAGAGNTIYF; CDR3 DNA: TGTGCCAGTAGTGATTCCGCAGGGGCTGGAAACACCATATATTTT
clone size: NA; CDR3 length: 15; D gene: TRBD1; V gene: TRBV7-9; J gene: TRBJ1-4; CDR3 protein: CASSLEAGGPEKLFF; CDR3 DNA: TGTGCCAGCAGCTTAGAGGCAGGGGGCCCTGAAAAACTGTTTTTT
clone size: NA; CDR3 length: 15; D gene: TRBD2; V gene: TRBV7-2; J gene: TRBJ2-1; CDR3 protein: CASSSRTSAYNEQFF; CDR3 DNA: TGTGCCAGCAGCTCTCGGACTAGCGCTTACAATGAGCAGTTCTTC
clone size: NA; CDR3 length: 15; D gene: TRBD2; V gene: TRBV15; J gene: TRBJ2-1; CDR3 protein: CATSRPGLARDEQFF; CDR3 DNA: TGTGCCACCAGCAGACCAGGACTAGCGAGGGATGAGCAGTTCTTC
clone size: NA; CDR3 length: 13; D gene: NA; V gene: TRBV28; J gene: TRBJ1-5; CDR3 protein: CASTTRGYQPQHF; CDR3 DNA: TGTGCCAGCACCACCCGGGGGTATCAGCCCCAGCATTTT
clone size: NA; CDR3 length: 15; D gene: TRBD2; V gene: TRBV20-1; J gene: TRBJ2-5; CDR3 protein: CSASKLAGEPETQYF; CDR3 DNA: TGCAGTGCTAGTAAACTAGCGGGAGAACCGGAGACCCAGTACTTC
clone size: NA; CDR3 length: 15; D gene: TRBD2; V gene: TRBV29-1; J gene: TRBJ2-5; CDR3 protein: CSAGPAGGIKETQYF; CDR3 DNA: TGCAGCGCGGGACCAGCGGGAGGCATCAAGGAGACCCAGTACTTC
clone size: NA; CDR3 length: 12; D gene: NA; V gene: TRBV6-1; J gene: TRBJ1-2; CDR3 protein: CASSEAGGMPTF; CDR3 DNA: TGTGCCAGCAGTGAAGCTGGGGGGATGCCCACCTTC
clone size: few; CDR3 length: 16; D gene: TRBD2; V gene: TRBV10-3; J gene: TRBJ2-7; CDR3 protein: CAISGLAGGRAYEQYF; CDR3 DNA: TGTGCCATCAGCGGACTAGCGGGAGGTAGAGCCTACGAGCAGTACTTC
clone size: NA; CDR3 length: 16; D gene: NA; V gene: TRBV5-8; J gene: TRBJ2-2; CDR3 protein: CASSLGAARHTGELFF; CDR3 DNA: TGTGCCAGCAGCTTGGGAGCGGCTAGACACACCGGGGAGCTGTTTTTT
clone size: NA; CDR3 length: 16; D gene: NA; V gene: TRBV15; J gene: TRBJ1-2; CDR3 protein: CATSRERVGRPGGYTF; CDR3 DNA: TGTGCCACCAGCAGAGAGAGGGTTGGCCGCCCGGGGGGCTACACCTTC